This T cell receptor (beta chain) was sequenced for a study of human T cells and chemical hapten exposure. Indicated time point: patch test 1, 2 weeks after DPC sensitization. Treatment meaning: therapeutic diphenylcyclopropenone sensitization with weekly scalp DPC. For this clonotype: What it recognizes is unknown. This clone may be a read error of a much larger clone one base away.

Notes on the study in general: Counts of expanded TCRs at PT1 were positively correlated with patch test score.

The CDR3 length is 14 residues. The V gene's germline CDR1 is LNHDA and CDR2 SQIVND (reference sequence). TCRdb re-called the RACE reads through MiXCR, storing one row per CDR3 protein. The table records some 400,000 distinct CDR3 sequences, roughly 4.8% of them present only once. The gene calls are TRBV19 and TRBJ2-1; D perhaps matches TRBD2 (5 bases). Specimen: whole blood, collected in connection with sensitization to the hapten diphenylcyclopropenone (DPC). This sequence originates from a woman between 45 and 65 years old with alopecia areata. Some clones in this sample may be carry-over from other donors' samples. The CDR3 reads CVSSSSEGPNEQFF. CDR3 in DNA: TGTGTCAGTAGTTCCTCCGAGGGTCCCAATGAGCAGTTCTTC.